A selection of T cell receptor beta chains follows, all from one sample in a study of blood T cell repertoires in COVID-19. Method: immunoSEQ multiplex PCR; TCRdb's copy keeps in-frame clones and lacks some. The top ten hold over 0.2% of the sample, which has around 700,000 clones, 75% to 90% seen once. Sequenced material: peripheral blood. The receptors were sampled from a young woman with acute or convalescent COVID-19. The CDR3 runs from the conserved cysteine through the conserved F or W. D genes are given only for firm matches. Clone size is not always given. Where it is, it says once, few, many or a class for expanded clones.

j_call	v_call	clone_size	d_call	cdr3_nt	cdr3_aa
TRBJ1-1	TRBV7-3	NA	TRBD1	TGTGCCAGCAGCCTAGGACAGGGCACTGAAGCTTTCTTT	CASSLGQGTEAFF
TRBJ2-1	TRBV6-5	NA	TRBD2	TGTGCCAGCAGCTTAGGGACTAGCGGGGCCTATGAGCAGTTCTTC	CASSLGTSGAYEQFF
TRBJ1-1	TRBV20-1	NA	NA	TGCAGTGCGCGAGATGGTGAAGCTTTCTTT	CSARDGEAFF
TRBJ2-5	TRBV2	NA	NA	TGTGCCAGCAGTGAAGCCCATCGGGAGACCCAGTACTTC	CASSEAHRETQYF
TRBJ1-3	TRBV7-9	NA	TRBD1	TGTGCCAGCAGCCCCGACAGGGATCTATCGGGAAACACCATATATTTT	CASSPDRDLSGNTIYF
TRBJ2-5	TRBV18	NA	TRBD1	TGTGCCAGCTCACTCCGGACAGGGGCCGAGACCCAGTACTTC	CASSLRTGAETQYF
TRBJ1-2	TRBV21-1	few	NA	TGTGCCAGCAGCAAAGGGAGACAGACCTGTATAGGCTACACCTTC	CASSKGRQTCIGYTF
TRBJ2-1	TRBV6-5	NA	NA	TGTGCCAGCAGTTCGTCCCCCTACAATGAGCAGTTCTTC	CASSSSPYNEQFF
TRBJ1-1	TRBV6-2/TRBV6-3	NA	NA	TGTGCCAGCAGTACCTCCAGGACAGTTGAAGCTTTCTTT	CASSTSRTVEAFF
TRBJ1-2	TRBV5-4	NA	NA	TGTGCCAGCAGCCCTAGGTCAAGAGACCGATTAGGCTACACCTTC	CASSPRSRDRLGYTF
TRBJ1-6	TRBV13	NA	TRBD1	TGTGCCAGCAGCACCAGGGGGTCCAATTCACCCCTCCACTTT	CASSTRGSNSPLHF
TRBJ2-7	TRBV2	NA	NA	TGTGCCGCAGTGATGGCAGGGGCCTACGAGCAGTACTTC	CAAVMAGAYEQYF
TRBJ2-1	TRBV9	NA	NA	TGTGCCAGCAGCGATGCAAAGAGCTCCTACAATGAGCAGTTCTTC	CASSDAKSSYNEQFF
TRBJ2-1	TRBV11-2	once	NA	TGTGCCAGCAGCTTAGATGCGGGCAGTAAGTACAATGAGCAGTTCTTC	CASSLDAGSKYNEQFF
TRBJ1-2	TRBV13	NA	TRBD1	TGTGCCAGCTGGGACAGGGCTTTTCCTGGCTACACCTTC	CASWDRAFPGYTF
TRBJ1-3	TRBV12-2	NA	NA	TGTGCAAGTCGCTTAGCGCGACAGGGAAGAGGAAACACCATATATTTT	CASRLARQGRGNTIYF
TRBJ1-5	TRBV6-5	once	TRBD1	TGTGCCAGCAGCCTGGACAGGGCCAATCAGCCCCAGCATTTT	CASSLDRANQPQHF
TRBJ1-2	TRBV3-1/TRBV3-2	once	TRBD1	TGTGCCAGCTCGTCGAACAGGGGAAGAGGCTATGGCTACACCTTC	CASSSNRGRGYGYTF
TRBJ1-6	TRBV27	NA	NA	TGTGCCAGCAGTTTCAACCGGGAGAATTCACCCCTCCACTTT	CASSFNRENSPLHF
TRBJ2-7	TRBV11-1	NA	NA	TGTGCCAGCAGCCAGACAGGCCACTCCTACGAGCAGTACTTC	CASSQTGHSYEQYF
TRBJ2-3	TRBV11-2	NA	NA	TGTGCCAGCAGCGGCCTAAGGGGAGATACGCAGTATTTT	CASSGLRGDTQYF
TRBJ1-2	TRBV2	NA	NA	TGTGCCAGCAGTGGGCTCCGGAGGACGCTCCAGTATGGCTGCACCTTC	CASSGLRRTLQYGCTF
TRBJ2-1	TRBV20-1	once	TRBD2	TGCAGTTGGGAGGGCGTCAATGAGCAGTTCTTC	CSWEGVNEQFF
TRBJ1-5	TRBV5-1	NA	NA	TGCGCCAGCAGCGAAACAGGGACCATGCCCCAGCATTTT	CASSETGTMPQHF
TRBJ1-2	TRBV19	NA	NA	TGTGCCAGTAGTATCGCCTTGGACTTCTATGGCTACACCTTC	CASSIALDFYGYTF
TRBJ1-5	TRBV27	NA	TRBD1	TGTGCCAGCAGTTCTACCGGGACAGGGGGTCTGCCCCAGCATTTT	CASSSTGTGGLPQHF
TRBJ1-1	TRBV29-1	once	NA	TGCAGCGTTGGCCGCGGGAGGGCTCTGAACACTGAAGCTTTCTTT	CSVGRGRALNTEAFF
TRBJ2-3	TRBV7-8	NA	NA	TGTGCCAGCAGCTTAGAGCGTACGCAGTATTTT	CASSLERTQYF
TRBJ1-2	TRBV4-3	few	NA	TGCGCCAGCAGCCAAGATGCTGCCTGGCAGTTATATGGCTACACCTTC	CASSQDAAWQLYGYTF
TRBJ1-1	TRBV30	NA	TRBD1	TGTGCCTACGACAGGGTAAGCACTGAAGCTTTCTTT	CAYDRVSTEAFF
TRBJ2-3	TRBV24-1	NA	TRBD1	TGTGCCACCAGCCCGGACAGGCAACGAGATACGCAGTATTTT	CATSPDRQRDTQYF
TRBJ1-1	TRBV29-1	NA	NA	TGCAGCGTCACTCAGGGTTTTAACACTGAAGCTTTCTTT	CSVTQGFNTEAFF
TRBJ2-6	TRBV5-8	NA	NA	TGTGCCAGCAGCTACCAGGGTGCAGCGGCCAACGTCCTGACTTTC	CASSYQGAAANVLTF
TRBJ1-3	TRBV2	NA	TRBD1	TGTGCCAGCAGTCCGGGACAGGGGAGGAGAACCATATATTTT	CASSPGQGRRTIYF
TRBJ1-2	TRBV5-1	NA	TRBD1	TGCGCCAGCAGCTTAACAGGGGGCACAGATTATGGCTACACCTTC	CASSLTGGTDYGYTF
TRBJ1-1	TRBV11-3	NA	NA	TGTGCCAGCAGCTTGGGCTGGAACACTGAAGCTTTCTTT	CASSLGWNTEAFF
TRBJ1-1	TRBV5-6	once	NA	TGTGCCAGCAGCACCGAGACAGGCGAAAACACTGAAGCTTTCTTT	CASSTETGENTEAFF
TRBJ2-1	TRBV4-1	NA	NA	TGCGCCAGCAGCCATTCCAGGAGGGGACAGACCACTAACAATGAGCAGTTCTTC	CASSHSRRGQTTNNEQFF
TRBJ1-2	TRBV7-2	NA	TRBD1	TGTGCCAGCAGCTTAGGGGGGGCGGGACAGGTTAGCTATGGCTACACCTTC	CASSLGGAGQVSYGYTF